The next 24 T cell receptor beta chains were all read from a single sample in a study of T cell changes during pregnancy in multiple sclerosis. Profiled with immunoSEQ multiplex PCR; TCRdb holds only in-frame clones, not every one. This table holds about 68,000 clones, roughly nine tenths found once. Sequencing used peripheral blood, obtained in the third trimester of pregnancy. The receptors come from a female donor with multiple sclerosis, enrolled in a pregnancy study.

This chain uses TRBV30 with TRBJ1-1; D is possibly TRBD1 (5 bases). V was cut by 5 bases and J by 2 bases, with 9 bases left in between. The CDR3 runs 12 residues. The germline CDR1 and CDR2 sequences are GTSNPN and SVGIG (reference sequence). The chain's CDR3 is CAWHRPNTEAFF. Written as DNA, the CDR3 is TGTGCCTGGCACAGGCCTAACACTGAAGCTTTCTTT.

This rearrangement joins TRBV12-5 to TRBJ2-2; 14 bases agree with TRBD2. Germline-derived CDR1 and CDR2 are LGHNT and FRNRAP. This CDR3 contains 18 residues. V shed 1 base and J 2 bases; nucleotides not matched to a gene: 3. The CDR3 spells CASGLGTSGRRNTGELFF. DNA of the CDR3: TGTGCTAGTGGTTTGGGGACTAGCGGGAGGCGAAACACCGGGGAGCTGTTTTTT.

This clone occurred a few times. The V and J genes are TRBV7-3 and TRBJ1-2; 7 bases are shared with TRBD1. The trim removed 4 bases at V and 1 base at J, leaving 3 bases unmatched. Looked up from germline, CDR1 is SGHTA and CDR2 is FQGTGA. The CDR3 runs to 14 residues. CDR3 sequence: CASSSGTVNYGYTF. The CDR3 DNA reads as TGTGCCAGCAGCTCCGGGACAGTTAACTATGGCTACACCTTC.

This CDR3 is CAWSISSGWEGYTF. The CDR3 DNA reads TGTGCCTGGAGTATCTCTAGTGGGTGGGAGGGCTACACCTTC. The V and J genes are TRBV30 and TRBJ1-2; D is ambiguous. This CDR3 is 14 amino acids long. V dropped 2 bases and J dropped 8 bases, with 18 bases sitting between them. Germline V CDR1 and CDR2: GTSNPN, SVGIG (reference sequence).

This chain connects TRBV10-3 to TRBJ1-1; 7 positions match TRBD1. The CDR3 totals 15 residues. J gave up 0 bases and V 4 bases, and 5 bases lay outside the gene matches. CDR1 ENHRY and CDR2 SYGVKD come from the germline V gene. DNA for the CDR3: TGTGCCATCAGTGCGGTGGACAGGTTGAACACTGAAGCTTTCTTT. This gives the protein CAISAVDRLNTEAFF.

J is TRBJ2-1 and V is TRBV4-2; 9 nucleotides match TRBD2. V shed 4 bases and J 5 bases; nucleotides not matched to a gene: 9. From germline, CDR1 is LGHNA and CDR2 YNFKEQ. The CDR3 contains 16 residues. CDR3 protein: CASSPLGLASDNEQFF. The DNA for the CDR3 is TGTGCCAGCAGCCCTTTAGGACTAGCGTCGGACAATGAGCAGTTCTTC.

This clone has just one count. The V call is TRBV19, the J call TRBJ1-1; TRBD1 matches 8 bases. Losses at the gene ends were 1 base for V and 3 bases for J; bases not matched to a gene: 10. Germline CDR1 LNHDA, CDR2 SQIVND (reference sequence). This CDR3 is 17 amino acids long. The CDR3 sequence: CASSIAYQGARDTEAFF. For the CDR3, the DNA is TGTGCCAGTAGTATAGCCTACCAGGGGGCGCGGGACACTGAAGCTTTCTTT.

The chain employs TRBV18 and TRBJ2-7; 11 bases map to TRBD2. The CDR3 totals 18 residues. V dropped 3 bases and J dropped 0; count of bases not matched to a gene: 10. Germline lookup yields CDR1 KGHSH and CDR2 LQKENI. CDR3 coding DNA: TGTGCCAGCTCACCTCTAACTAGCGGGGGCCCAAACTCCTACGAGCAGTACTTC. This encodes CASSPLTSGGPNSYEQYF. The full variable domain, in which reference TRBV18 and TRBJ2-7 provide the parts outside the CDR3, is NAGVMQNPRHLVRRRGQEARLRCSPMKGHSHVYWYRQLPEEGLKFMVYLQKENIIDESGMPKERFSAEFPKEGPSILRIQQVVRGDSAAYFCASSPLTSGGPNSYEQYFGPGTRLTVT.

V gene TRBV7-7 combines with J gene TRBJ1-3; D is ambiguous. Germline V gene lookup returns CDR1 SSHAT and CDR2 FNYEAQ (reference sequence). The CDR3 has 13 residues. V was trimmed by 5 bases and J by 2 bases, leaving 7 bases between them. The CDR3 sequence is CASSPAAGNTIYF. The CDR3, as DNA: TGTGCCAGCAGCCCCGCAGCTGGAAACACCATATATTTT. Full variable domain (missing parts from reference TRBV7-7 and TRBJ1-3): GAGVSQSPRYKVTKRGQDVTLRCDPISSHATLYWYQQALGQGPEFLTYFNYEAQPDKSGLPSDRFSAERPEGSISTLTIQRTEQRDSAMYRCASSPAAGNTIYFGEGSWLTVV.

The V gene is TRBV18, the J gene TRBJ2-1; D is perhaps TRBD1 (6 bases). Trimming stripped 3 bases from V and 3 bases from J, with 15 bases between. There are 16 residues in the CDR3. Germline V CDR1 and CDR2: KGHSH, LQKENI. The CDR3 is CASSPPSSDSYNEQFF. The CDR3, as DNA: TGTGCCAGCTCACCCCCCTCCTCGGACAGCTACAATGAGCAGTTCTTC. Looking up the rest from reference TRBV18 and TRBJ2-1 gives the full variable domain: NAGVMQNPRHLVRRRGQEARLRCSPMKGHSHVYWYRQLPEEGLKFMVYLQKENIIDESGMPKERFSAEFPKEGPSILRIQQVVRGDSAAYFCASSPPSSDSYNEQFFGPGTRLTVL.

The chain links TRBV25-1 to TRBJ2-1, with TRBD2 identical over 8 bases. V shed 3 bases, J shed 5 bases, and the junction held 9 bases outside the gene matches. The CDR3 covers 16 residues. Germline V gives CDR1 MGHDK, CDR2 SYGVNS. CDR3 amino acids: CASSDPSGWWDNEQFF. The CDR3 DNA follows: TGTGCCAGCAGTGATCCTAGCGGGTGGTGGGACAATGAGCAGTTCTTC.

V is TRBV4-1 and J is TRBJ2-2; a possible D gene is TRBD1 (6 bases). V lost 6 bases and J 3 bases, leaving 20 bases between the germline ends. From germline, CDR1 is MGHRA and CDR2 YSYEKL. The CDR3 runs 17 residues. The CDR3 DNA reads as TGCGCCAGCAGTCAACGACACAGGGAATGGGACACCGGGGAGCTGTTTTTT. Its translation: CASSQRHREWDTGELFF.

The chain couples TRBV7-2 to TRBJ2-1; a weak D match, TRBD2 (6 bases). The germline V gene encodes CDR1 SGHTA and CDR2 FQGNSA. Trimming pared 1 base from V and 2 bases from J, leaving 9 bases between. The CDR3 has 15 residues. The CDR3 protein is CASSLELAAYNEQFF. In nucleotides, the CDR3 is TGTGCCAGCAGCTTAGAACTAGCAGCCTACAATGAGCAGTTCTTC.

V gene TRBV27 combines with J gene TRBJ2-5, with 9 positions matching TRBD1. The CDR3 covers 15 residues. Per germline, CDR1 MNHEY and CDR2 SMNVEV (reference sequence). After removal of 3 bases from V and 10 bases from J, the junction contained 12 bases not matched to a gene. The CDR3 DNA sequence: TGTGCCAGCAGTTTGTCCCGGGACAGGGATGCGGGCCAGTACTTC. This sequence encodes CASSLSRDRDAGQYF.

This clone was found once. The rearrangement links TRBV7-7 to TRBJ2-1, with 10 bases fitting TRBD2. In germline, CDR1 is SSHAT, CDR2 FNYEAQ (reference sequence). This CDR3 is built from 13 residues. Losses at the gene ends were 1 base for V and 13 bases for J; bases not matched to a gene: 4. CDR3 DNA sequence: TGTGCCAGCAGCTTAGACCTAGCGGGAGTTCAGTTCTTC. Its translation is CASSLDLAGVQFF.

This rearrangement joins TRBV30 to TRBJ2-2; D remains ambiguous. The V end was cut by 3 bases, the J end by 2 bases, with 7 bases between. CDR3 length: 13 residues. Looked up from germline, CDR1 is GTSNPN and CDR2 is SVGIG (reference sequence). The CDR3 region is CAWRYLNTGELFF. In DNA form, the CDR3 reads TGTGCCTGGAGATATCTAAACACCGGGGAGCTGTTTTTT.

This rearrangement joins TRBV29-1 to TRBJ1-1, with 8 bases lining up with TRBD1. This CDR3 is 15 amino acids long. Trimming cost V 4 bases and J 6 bases; bases outside gene matches: 13. The germline V gene encodes CDR1 SQVTM and CDR2 ANQGSEA. The CDR3 DNA reads TGCAGCGTTGCAATGAAGGCAGGGGGCTCCCCTGAAGCTTTCTTT. This encodes CSVAMKAGGSPEAFF.

The sample holds one count of this clone. This chain connects TRBV5-6 to TRBJ2-5, with 16 bases lining up with TRBD2. Germline V gene lookup returns CDR1 SGHDT and CDR2 YYEEEE. The CDR3 runs 17 residues. V lost 3 bases, J lost 7 bases, and 9 bases stayed unmatched. The CDR3 loop is CASSYVPGTSGGGTQYF. The CDR3 coding sequence is TGTGCCAGCAGCTACGTCCCCGGGACTAGCGGGGGGGGGACCCAGTACTTC.

V usage is TRBV7-2 and J usage is TRBJ1-1; 9 bases fit TRBD1. This CDR3 is 15 amino acids long. Germline CDR1 and CDR2: SGHTA and FQGNSA. With V trimmed by 1 base and J by 3 bases, 3 bases remained unmatched. As DNA, the CDR3 is TGTGCCAGCAGCTTAGGTACAGGGGGCTACACTGAAGCTTTCTTT. Translation gives CASSLGTGGYTEAFF.

The V call is TRBV5-6, the J call TRBJ1-2; TRBD1 agrees at 9 bases. After removal of 4 bases from V and 4 bases from J, the junction contained 11 bases not matched to a gene. From germline, CDR1 is SGHDT and CDR2 YYEEEE. CDR3 length: 16 amino acids. The CDR3 region has the DNA TGTGCCAGCAGCGCGGCACACAGGGGGCTCGGCTATGGCTACACCTTC. It codes for CASSAAHRGLGYGYTF.

The chain has TRBV5-6 and TRBJ2-7; 7 bases are shared with TRBD1. Germline trimming cut 0 bases from V and 4 bases from J; bases unmatched to any gene: 10. The CDR3 totals 16 residues. Per the germline V gene, CDR1 is SGHDT and CDR2 is YYEEEE. The chain's CDR3 is CASSLEQGSRAYEQYF. Here the CDR3 DNA reads TGTGCCAGCAGCTTGGAACAGGGGAGTCGCGCGTACGAGCAGTACTTC.

This chain uses TRBV29-1 with TRBJ1-6; TRBD1 matches 7 bases. After removal of 6 bases from V and 8 bases from J, the junction contained 7 bases not matched to a gene. The CDR3 is 13 residues long. Germline V gene sequence: CDR1 SQVTM, CDR2 ANQGSEA. CDR3 nucleotides: TGCAGCGTCCGGACAGGAGAGGATTCACCCCTCCACTTT. It translates to CSVRTGEDSPLHF.

V and J are TRBV7-2 and TRBJ2-1; 8 bases are shared with TRBD2. The CDR3 is 14 residues long. V was pared by 7 bases and J by 9 bases, with 11 bases of the junction left unmatched. Germline-derived CDR1 and CDR2 are SGHTA and FQGNSA. The CDR3 reads CASTPRVREGEQFF. The CDR3 DNA follows: TGTGCCAGCACCCCAAGAGTCCGGGAGGGTGAGCAGTTCTTC.

The chain couples TRBV30 to TRBJ2-5; 9 positions match TRBD1. Gene TRBJ2-7 matches the end of the DNA better, so the J call may be wrong. Per germline, CDR1 GTSNPN and CDR2 SVGIG (reference sequence). The CDR3 contains 15 residues. CDR3 protein: CAWSPGTGSGHEQYF. In nucleotides, the CDR3 is TGTGCCTGGAGTCCCGGGACAGGGAGTGGCCACGAGCAGTACTTC.